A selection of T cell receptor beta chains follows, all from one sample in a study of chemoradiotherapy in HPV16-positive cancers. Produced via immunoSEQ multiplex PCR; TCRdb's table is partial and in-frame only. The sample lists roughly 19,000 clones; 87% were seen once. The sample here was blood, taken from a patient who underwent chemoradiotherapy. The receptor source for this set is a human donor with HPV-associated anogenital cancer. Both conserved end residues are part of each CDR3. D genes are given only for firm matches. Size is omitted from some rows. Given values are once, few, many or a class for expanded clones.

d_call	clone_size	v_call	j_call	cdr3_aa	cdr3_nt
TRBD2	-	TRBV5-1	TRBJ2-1	CASSSGLAASSSYNEQFF	TGCGCCAGCAGCTCGGGACTAGCGGCCTCCAGCTCCTACAATGAGCAGTTCTTC
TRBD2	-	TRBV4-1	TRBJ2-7	CASSQDIFSGAGDEQYF	TGCGCCAGCAGCCAAGATATTTTTTCGGGCGCGGGGGACGAGCAGTACTTC
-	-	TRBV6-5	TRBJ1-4	CASSGTPGGYEKLFF	TGTGCCAGCAGCGGGACACCCGGGGGTTACGAAAAACTGTTTTTT
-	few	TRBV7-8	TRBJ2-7	CASSLLVEQYF	TGTGCCAGCAGCCTACTAGTCGAGCAGTACTTC
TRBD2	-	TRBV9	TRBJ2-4	CASSPPSGGSATQYF	TGTGCCAGCAGCCCCCCTAGCGGGGGGTCCGCTACTCAGTACTTC
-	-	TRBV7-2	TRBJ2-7	CASSLEGFGREQYF	TGTGCCAGCAGCTTAGAGGGGTTCGGTAGGGAGCAGTACTTC
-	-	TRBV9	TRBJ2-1	CASSVGSGTSGSGWFF	-
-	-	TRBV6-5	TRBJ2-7	CASRTAPYEQYF	TGTGCCAGCAGAACGGCCCCCTACGAGCAGTACTTC
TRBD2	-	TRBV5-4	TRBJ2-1	CASSRGLAGGNNEQFF	TGTGCCAGCAGCAGGGGACTAGCGGGAGGTAACAATGAGCAGTTCTTC
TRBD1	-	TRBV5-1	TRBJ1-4	CASRYTGGGDEKLFF	TGCGCCAGCAGATACACAGGGGGCGGTGATGAAAAACTGTTTTTT
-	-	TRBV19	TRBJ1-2	CASIGRPPNYGYTF	TGTGCCAGTATTGGCAGGCCCCCTAACTATGGCTACACCTTC
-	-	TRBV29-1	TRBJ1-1	CSVAGRGGGTEAFF	TGCAGCGTTGCGGGCCGGGGGGGAGGCACTGAAGCTTTCTTT
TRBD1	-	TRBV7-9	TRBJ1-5	CASSRISTGVANQPQHF	TGTGCCAGCAGCCGGATCTCGACAGGGGTAGCAAATCAGCCCCAGCATTTT
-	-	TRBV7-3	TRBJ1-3	CASSRDYRSTIYF	TGTGCCAGCAGCCGAGACTACCGAAGCACCATATATTTT
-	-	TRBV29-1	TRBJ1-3	CSVGGSGNTIYF	TGCAGCGTTGGTGGGTCTGGAAACACCATATATTTT
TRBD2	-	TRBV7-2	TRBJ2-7	CASSLDAGGFYEQYF	TGTGCCAGCAGCTTAGACGCGGGGGGGTTCTACGAGCAGTACTTC
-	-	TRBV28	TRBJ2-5	CASMNGGSPSQYF	TGTGCCAGCATGAATGGGGGGAGTCCATCCCAGTACTTC
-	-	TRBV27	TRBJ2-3	CASSPMSTDTQYF	TGTGCCAGCAGTCCGATGAGCACAGATACGCAGTATTTT
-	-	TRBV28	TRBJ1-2	CASSPQGGGGYTF	TGTGCCAGCAGTCCACAGGGTGGCGGTGGCTACACCTTC
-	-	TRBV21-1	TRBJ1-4	CASSKDTGGEKLFF	TGTGCCAGCAGCAAGGACACAGGTGGGGAAAAACTGTTTTTT
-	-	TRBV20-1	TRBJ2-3	CSASMDTQYF	TGCAGTGCTAGTATGGATACGCAGTATTTT
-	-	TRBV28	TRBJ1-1	CASSSYRATEAFF	TGTGCCAGCAGTTCATACAGGGCCACTGAAGCTTTCTTT
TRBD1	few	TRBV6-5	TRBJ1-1	CASSTGVVSEAFF	TGTGCCAGCAGTACAGGGGTAGTGTCTGAAGCTTTCTTT
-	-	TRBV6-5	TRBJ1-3	CASSPGQPGNTIYF	TGTGCCAGCAGCCCCGGACAGCCTGGAAACACCATATATTTT
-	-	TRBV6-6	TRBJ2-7	CASSYSVDEQYF	TGTGCCAGCAGTTACTCTGTCGACGAGCAGTACTTC
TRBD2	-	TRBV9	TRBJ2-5	CASSVGSGGNQETQYF	TGTGCCAGCAGCGTAGGGAGCGGGGGGAACCAAGAGACCCAGTACTTC
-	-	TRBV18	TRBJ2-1	CASSPNLKGLDEQFF	TGTGCCAGCTCACCAAACCTTAAGGGGCTGGATGAGCAGTTCTTC
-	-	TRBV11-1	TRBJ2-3	CASSSIKDSTDTQYF	TGTGCCAGCAGCTCAATTAAAGATTCCACAGATACGCAGTATTTT
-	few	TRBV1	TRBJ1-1	CTSSGGGANTEAFF	TGCACCAGCAGCGGTGGTGGAGCGAACACTGAAGCTTTCTTT
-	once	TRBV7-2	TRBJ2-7	CASSLGTRGYEQYF	TGTGCCAGCAGCTTAGGGACCCGGGGATACGAGCAGTACTTC
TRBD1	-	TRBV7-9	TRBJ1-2	CASSSGGRASGYTF	TGTGCCAGCAGCTCAGGGGGACGGGCCTCGGGCTACACCTTC
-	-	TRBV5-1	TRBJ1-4	CASSQRRGTNEKLFF	TGCGCCAGCAGCCAACGCAGGGGTACTAATGAAAAACTGTTTTTT
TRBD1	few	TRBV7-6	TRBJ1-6	CASSRGQGQYSPLHF	TGTGCCAGCAGCCGAGGACAGGGCCAATACTCACCCCTCCACTTT
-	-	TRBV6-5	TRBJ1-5	CASSYQKGSNQPQHF	TGTGCCAGCAGTTACCAGAAAGGGAGCAATCAGCCCCAGCATTTT
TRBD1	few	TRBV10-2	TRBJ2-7	CASSGQGASSYEQYF	TGCGCCAGCAGTGGGCAGGGGGCGTCTTCCTACGAGCAGTACTTC
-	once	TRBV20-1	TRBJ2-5	CSATRGETQYF	TGCAGTGCTACCCGTGGGGAGACCCAGTACTTC
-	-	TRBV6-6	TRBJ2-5	CASTDWTKETQYF	TGTGCCAGCACTGACTGGACCAAAGAGACCCAGTACTTC
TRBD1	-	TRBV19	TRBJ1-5	CASSRRGQSNQPQHF	TGTGCCAGTAGTAGGAGGGGACAGTCCAATCAGCCCCAGCATTTT
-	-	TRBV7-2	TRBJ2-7	CASRLAGEQYF	TGTGCCAGCAGGTTAGCTGGGGAGCAGTACTTC
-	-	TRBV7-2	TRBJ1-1	CASSLFWGGNTEAFF	TGTGCCAGCAGCTTATTCTGGGGGGGGAACACTGAAGCTTTCTTT
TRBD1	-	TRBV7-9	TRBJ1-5	CASSLGDRGIGQPQHF	TGTGCCAGCAGCTTAGGGGACAGGGGGATAGGTCAGCCCCAGCATTTT
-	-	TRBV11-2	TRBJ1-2	CASKAGGAITNVVFGYTF	TGTGCCAGCAAAGCGGGAGGGGCGATTACGAATGTTGTGTTTGGCTACACCTTC
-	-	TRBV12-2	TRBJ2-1	CASRPRTSLSYNEQFF	TGTGCAAGTCGCCCCAGGACTAGCCTTTCCTACAATGAGCAGTTCTTC
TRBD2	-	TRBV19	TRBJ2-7	CASSNPLAGVPYEQYF	TGTGCCAGTAGTAATCCACTAGCGGGAGTGCCCTACGAGCAGTACTTC
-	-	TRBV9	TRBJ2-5	CASSVASAQETQYF	TGTGCCAGCAGCGTAGCGTCAGCTCAAGAGACCCAGTACTTC
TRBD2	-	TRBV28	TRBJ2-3	CASSLHGLAGGADTQYF	TGTGCCAGCAGTTTACACGGCCTAGCGGGAGGGGCAGATACGCAGTATTTT
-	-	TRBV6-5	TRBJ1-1	CASSSLGDRNTEAFF	TGTGCCAGCAGTTCGTTAGGGGACCGAAACACTGAAGCTTTCTTT
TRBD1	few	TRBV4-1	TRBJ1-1	CASSQEGQGTEAFF	TGCGCCAGCAGCCAAGAGGGACAGGGTACTGAAGCTTTCTTT
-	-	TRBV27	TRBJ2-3	CASGEYTDTQYF	TGTGCCAGCGGGGAATACACAGATACGCAGTATTTT
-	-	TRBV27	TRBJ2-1	CASSLFLSRGAGINEQFF	TGTGCCAGCAGTTTATTCCTGTCTAGGGGGGCCGGGATCAATGAGCAGTTCTTC
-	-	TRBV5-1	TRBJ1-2	CASSLDGVDGYTF	TGCGCCAGCAGCTTGGACGGCGTCGATGGCTACACCTTC
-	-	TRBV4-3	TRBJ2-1	CASSQERNNEQFF	TGCGCCAGCAGCCAAGAAAGGAACAATGAGCAGTTCTTC
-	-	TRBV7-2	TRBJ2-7	CASSGGSTYEQYF	TGTGCCAGCAGTGGCGGGTCCACCTACGAGCAGTACTTC
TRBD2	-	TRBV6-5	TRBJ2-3	CASNLLAGRTDTQYF	TGTGCCAGCAATCTACTAGCGGGCCGCACAGATACGCAGTATTTT
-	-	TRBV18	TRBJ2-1	CASSPLKGNEQFF	TGTGCCAGCTCACCCCTTAAGGGCAATGAGCAGTTCTTC
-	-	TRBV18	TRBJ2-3	CASSPRGGTQYF	TGTGCCAGCTCACCTCGCGGTGGTACGCAGTATTTT
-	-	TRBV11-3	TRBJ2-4	CASSLDWGPKNIQYF	TGTGCCAGCAGCTTAGATTGGGGCCCCAAAAACATTCAGTACTTC
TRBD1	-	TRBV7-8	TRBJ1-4	CASSLRTGDEKLFF	TGTGCCAGCAGCTTAAGGACAGGGGATGAAAAACTGTTTTTT
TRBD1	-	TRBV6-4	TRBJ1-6	CASSPYGTGVNSPLHF	TGTGCCAGCAGTCCATACGGGACAGGGGTAAATTCACCCCTCCACTTT
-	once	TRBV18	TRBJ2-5	CASSRAGETQYF	TGTGCCAGCTCACGAGCAGGAGAGACCCAGTACTTC